These T cell receptor beta chains were read from a single sample in a study of CD8 T cells in ankylosing spondylitis. Each CDR3 protein gets one entry after TCRdb re-called the 5' RACE reads with MiXCR. The profile shows about 66,000 distinct CDR3 sequences, approximately 6% of them singletons. Sequencing was performed on synovial fluid, either unsorted or a sorted T cell fraction (not recorded which). The receptors here all came from a male donor with ankylosing spondylitis. Both conserved end residues are part of each CDR3. The D gene is left open where the match is weak. Some rows have no size entry. The others give once, few or many, or a class for an expanded clone.

TRBV20-1	.	many	TRBJ2-1	TGCAGTGCTAGAAAGGTCTCCGAGCAGTTCTTC	CSARKVSEQFF
TRBV21-1	.	.	TRBJ1-5	TGTGCCAGCACCGTACCCGGAGGGGATAATCAGCCCCAGCATTTT	CASTVPGGDNQPQHF
TRBV7-8	.	many	TRBJ1-5	TGTGCCAGCAGCCCACGTTCGGGAGTGTACCGCAATCAGCCCCAGCATTTT	CASSPRSGVYRNQPQHF
TRBV25-1	.	many	TRBJ2-3	TGTGCCAGCAGTGAATTGAGGGGGACCGGGACAGATACGCAGTATTTT	CASSELRGTGTDTQYF
TRBV6-2/TRBV6-3	TRBD2	.	TRBJ2-7	TGTGCCAGCAGAACCCCGGGACTATTCTACGAGCAGTACTTC	CASRTPGLFYEQYF
TRBV27	TRBD2	few	TRBJ2-7	TGTGCCAGCAGTTTGACTAGCGGGAGATACCCGTACGAGCAGTACTTC	CASSLTSGRYPYEQYF
TRBV10-3	.	many	TRBJ1-1	TGTGCCATCAGTGAGTTGGGGGGCGCGAACACTGAAGCTTTCTTT	CAISELGGANTEAFF
TRBV11-3	TRBD1	few	TRBJ1-1	TGTGCCAGCAGCTACAGGGGCACTGAAGCTTTCTTT	CASSYRGTEAFF
TRBV5-5	.	.	TRBJ1-5	TGTGCCAGCAGCGGGTCCAGTTATCAGCCCCAGCATTTT	CASSGSSYQPQHF
TRBV4-1	.	many	TRBJ1-6	TGCGCCAGCAGCAGTGGGTGGACGCCCGGTACCTCGACCTTAAATTCACCCCTCCACTTT	CASSSGWTPGTSTLNSPLHF
TRBV6-5	TRBD1	many	TRBJ2-5	TGTGCCAGCAGTTACTCGACAGGGGGAGAGACCCAGTACTTC	CASSYSTGGETQYF
TRBV7-6	TRBD1	few	TRBJ2-5	TGTGCCAGCAGCCTCCAAAGGACAGGGGCAGAGACCCAGTACTTC	CASSLQRTGAETQYF
TRBV7-2	TRBD2	many	TRBJ2-7	TGTGCCAGCAGCTTCATAGCGGGAGGGCCGGTTCACGAGCAGTACTTC	CASSFIAGGPVHEQYF
TRBV19	TRBD1	.	TRBJ2-1	TGTGCCAGTAGTATCATCCCCGGGACAGGGTCCTACAATGAGCAGTTCTTC	CASSIIPGTGSYNEQFF
TRBV7-3	.	many	TRBJ1-5	TGTGCCAGCAGCTTAAACGGGGATAATCAGCCCCAGCATTTT	CASSLNGDNQPQHF
TRBV5-1	.	many	TRBJ1-4	TGCGCCAGCAGCAACACAGGTGGAACTAATGAAAAACTGTTTTTT	CASSNTGGTNEKLFF
TRBV10-3	.	many	TRBJ1-1	TGTGCCATCAGTGAACTGGAGGGGAAGGCTTTCTTT	CAISELEGKAFF
TRBV6-1	.	many	TRBJ1-6	TGTGCCAGCAGTAGGGACCGGGGGGCTAATTCACCCCTCCACTTT	CASSRDRGANSPLHF
TRBV10-3	TRBD1	many	TRBJ2-2	TGTGCCATCAGTGAGTCCCAGACAGGGGCCCCGAACACCGGGGAGCTGTTTTTT	CAISESQTGAPNTGELFF
TRBV28	TRBD1	few	TRBJ1-5	TGTGCCAGCAGTCCAAGGCCAGGGGGTCGCAATCAGCCCCAGCATTTT	CASSPRPGGRNQPQHF